What follows are 16 T cell receptor beta chains derived from one specimen sequenced in a study of response to subunit inactivated influenza vaccine. One entry per CDR3 protein, called by TCRdb with MiXCR from the RT-PCR reads. The sample has some 160,000 distinct CDR3 sequences; approximately 10% are singletons. This material consisted of non-naive T cells sorted from PBMCs, taken 40 to 50 days after vaccination. The receptor set was obtained from a man aged 45-65 years who received an inactivated influenza vaccine.

In its sample, this clonotype was seen many times. The V gene is TRBV4-1, the J gene TRBJ1-6; a weak D match, TRBD1 (5 bases). Germline CDR1 reads MGHRA; CDR2 reads YSYEKL. The V gene lost 0 bases and the J gene lost 5 bases, with 29 bases spanning the gap. The CDR3 runs 22 residues. The CDR3 loop reads CASSQDSPGHQTGKHHNSPLHF. The CDR3 DNA reads TGCGCCAGCAGCCAAGATTCACCCGGCCACCAAACAGGAAAACATCATAATTCACCCCTCCACTTT.

This clonotype came up many times. The CDR3 nucleotides are TGCAGCGTTCTTGGGGGGTTTACCCAAGAGACCCAGTACTTC. Encoded protein: CSVLGGFTQETQYF. This chain connects TRBV29-1 to TRBJ2-5, with D possibly TRBD2 on 6 matching bases. Germline assignment: CDR1 SQVTM and CDR2 ANQGSEA. CDR3 length: 14 amino acids. V lost 5 bases and J lost 1, with 14 bases in between.

This clonotype has at least ten counts. The rearrangement joins TRBV11-2 to TRBJ2-5; possibly TRBD1 for D (6 bases). The ends were cut back, 11 bases at V and 2 bases at J, with 15 bases in the middle. CDR1 and CDR2 from the germline V gene are SGHAT and FQNNGV. The length of the CDR3 is 13 residues. For the CDR3, the DNA is TGTGCCTCCGCCAAGACAGGTCAAGAGACCCAGTACTTC. This encodes CASAKTGQETQYF.

The V and J genes are TRBV12-3 or TRBV12-4 and TRBJ1-2; perhaps TRBD1 as D (5 bases). This CDR3 region has 15 residues. V was pared by 3 bases and J by 3 bases, with 14 bases between. The CDR3, as DNA: TGTGCCAGCAGTTTTCGGCAGGGCCGGGACTATGGCTACACCTTC. It specifies CASSFRQGRDYGYTF.

Many counts were recorded for this clonotype. The chain uses TRBV5-5 and TRBJ1-5, with 9 bases fitting TRBD1. The ends lost 4 bases at V and 3 bases at J; junction bases unmatched: 5. Germline CDR1 is SGHKS and CDR2 is YYEKEE (reference sequence). The CDR3 is made up of 15 amino acids. CDR3 DNA sequence: TGTGCCAGCAGCCCGTGGACAGGGGACAATCAGCCCCAGCATTTT. Protein product: CASSPWTGDNQPQHF.

This clonotype came up a few times. The V and J genes are TRBV6-1 and TRBJ1-3; 8 nucleotides align to TRBD1. Losses at the gene ends were 4 bases for V and 0 bases for J; bases not matched to a gene: 2. CDR1 is MNHNS and CDR2 is SASEGT in the germline V gene. The CDR3 is 15 amino acids. CDR3: CASSGTGPSGNTIYF. The CDR3 nucleotides are TGTGCCAGCAGTGGGACAGGGCCCTCTGGAAACACCATATATTTT.

The V call is TRBV5-6, the J call TRBJ1-2; D remains unclear. From germline, CDR1 is SGHDT and CDR2 YYEEEE. The V gene lost 2 bases and the J gene lost 4 bases, with 9 bases spanning the gap. The CDR3 loop spans 13 amino acids. The CDR3 loop is CASSFVPFYGYTF. DNA for the CDR3: TGTGCCAGCAGCTTTGTGCCTTTCTATGGCTACACCTTC.

This clonotype has just a few counts. The chain employs TRBV28 and TRBJ2-3, with D possibly matching TRBD2 (5 bases). Trimming pared 5 bases from V and 1 base from J, leaving 13 bases between. Germline CDR1 and CDR2: MDHEN and SYDVKM. The CDR3 covers 15 residues. This CDR3 reads CASSPPGSGTDTQYF. The DNA of the CDR3 is TGTGCCAGCAGTCCTCCGGGGTCTGGCACAGATACGCAGTATTTT.

This chain connects TRBV3-1 to TRBJ2-7, with D perhaps matching TRBD2 (6 bases). Per the germline V gene, CDR1 is LGHDT and CDR2 is YNNKEL (reference sequence). The CDR3 consists of 14 residues. Trimming stripped 8 bases from V and 6 bases from J, with 20 bases between. The CDR3 nucleotides are TGTGCCAGCGGAACCGGGACTGGGGGGAGCGAGCAGTACTTC. Translation: CASGTGTGGSEQYF.

This clonotype was seen ten or more times. This sequence joins TRBV4-3 and TRBJ1-1, with 11 bases identical to TRBD1. The CDR3 has 15 amino acids. Germline V CDR1 and CDR2: LGHNA, YSLEER. V was pared by 1 base and J by 6 bases, with 4 bases of the junction left unmatched. CDR3 DNA: TGCGCCAGCAGCCAAGTTGGGACAGGGGGATCTGAAGCTTTCTTT. This gives the protein CASSQVGTGGSEAFF.

The chain carries TRBV25-1 and TRBJ2-3; 15 nucleotides line up with TRBD2. The V gene end was trimmed by 4 bases and the J gene end by 2 bases; junction bases not matched to a gene: 4. The CDR3 loop spans 17 amino acids. From germline, CDR1 is MGHDK and CDR2 SYGVNS. The CDR3 here is CASSVGTSGRSTDTQYF. CDR3 DNA: TGTGCCAGCAGTGTCGGGACTAGCGGGAGGTCCACAGATACGCAGTATTTT.

In its sample, this clonotype was seen once. The chain is built from TRBV7-2 and TRBJ2-5, with 11 bases identical to TRBD2. The CDR3 consists of 15 residues. CDR1 and CDR2 (germline): SGHTA, FQGNSA. V was clipped by 5 bases and J by 5 bases; unmatched bases: 7. CDR3: CASSRRLAGRETQYF. The CDR3 DNA follows: TGTGCCAGCAGCCGCAGACTAGCGGGGAGGGAGACCCAGTACTTC.

The chain employs TRBV20-1 and TRBJ1-2, with D perhaps matching TRBD1 (5 bases). Trimming left V 4 bases short and J 0 bases short, with 12 bases between. The CDR3 covers 14 residues. Germline V gene data show CDR1 as DFQATT and CDR2 as SNEGSKA (reference sequence). CDR3: CSANRDGANYGYTF. In DNA, the CDR3 is TGCAGTGCTAACCGGGACGGCGCTAACTATGGCTACACCTTC.

This clonotype was recorded at least ten times. The rearrangement joins TRBV5-5 to TRBJ2-3; D gene uncertain. The germline gives CDR1 SGHKS, CDR2 YYEKEE (reference sequence). Trimming took 0 bases from V and 0 from J, leaving 5 bases between them. The CDR3 totals 14 residues. In DNA, the CDR3 is TGTGCCAGCAGCTTGGGTACTAGCACAGATACGCAGTATTTT. The encoded protein is CASSLGTSTDTQYF.

This clonotype was counted between two and nine times. The chain is built from TRBV7-9 and TRBJ2-1, with 7 bases that match TRBD1. Losses at the gene ends were 7 bases for V and 3 bases for J; bases not matched to a gene: 9. Germline loops: CDR1 SEHNR, CDR2 FQNEAQ (reference sequence). The CDR3 has 15 residues. The CDR3 DNA sequence: TGTGCCAGCACCAGGACCGGGACAGACTACAATGAGCAGTTCTTC. Translated, it gives CASTRTGTDYNEQFF.

This clonotype was counted at least ten times. The rearrangement uses TRBV4-2 and TRBJ2-7; 15 bases fit TRBD2. The J segment lost 2 bases and the V segment lost 3 bases, leaving 11 bases of the junction unmatched. The length of the CDR3 is 19 residues. CDR1 and CDR2 from the germline V gene are LGHNA and YNFKEQ. The CDR3 loop reads CASSQVPGLAGGETYEQYF. The CDR3 DNA reads as TGTGCCAGCAGCCAGGTACCGGGACTAGCGGGAGGAGAGACCTACGAGCAGTACTTC.